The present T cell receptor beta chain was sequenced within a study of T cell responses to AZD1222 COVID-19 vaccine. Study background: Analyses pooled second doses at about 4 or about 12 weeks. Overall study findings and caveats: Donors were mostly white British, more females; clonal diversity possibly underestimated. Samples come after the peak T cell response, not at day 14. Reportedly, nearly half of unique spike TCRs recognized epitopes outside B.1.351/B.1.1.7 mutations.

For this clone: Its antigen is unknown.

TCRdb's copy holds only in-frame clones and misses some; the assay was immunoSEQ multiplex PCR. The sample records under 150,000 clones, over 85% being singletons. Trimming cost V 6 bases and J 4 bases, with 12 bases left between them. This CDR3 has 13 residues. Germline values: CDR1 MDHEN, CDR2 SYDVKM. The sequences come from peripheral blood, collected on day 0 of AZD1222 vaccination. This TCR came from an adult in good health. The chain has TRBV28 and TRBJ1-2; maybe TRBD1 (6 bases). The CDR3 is CASSVQGSYGYTF. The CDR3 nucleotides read TGTGCCAGCAGCGTCCAGGGGAGCTATGGCTACACCTTC.